The rows below give T cell receptor beta chains drawn from one sample of a study of blood T cell repertoires in COVID-19. Generated by immunoSEQ multiplex PCR, the TCRdb table keeps only in-frame clones and is missing some. The sample holds around 180,000 clones; roughly 84% are singletons and the top ten take over 7.5%. Sequencing input: peripheral blood. Every receptor here comes from a woman older than 75 with acute or convalescent COVID-19. Each CDR3 is given with its conserved first and last residue. A D gene is named only where the DNA matches it firmly. For some rows the clone size is stated as once, few or many, or as a class when expanded; others skip it.

CDR3 DNA	CDR3 protein	D gene	clone size	V gene	J gene
TGTGCCAGCAGTCATACAGGGGCGAGGGGAAACACCATATATTTT	CASSHTGARGNTIYF	TRBD1	NA	TRBV27	TRBJ1-3
TGTGCCAGCAGTTTGGCAGCTAACTATGGCTACACCTTC	CASSLAANYGYTF	NA	NA	TRBV27	TRBJ1-2
TGTGCCAGCAGCAACAGGGGTTCCTACAATGAGCAGTTCTTC	CASSNRGSYNEQFF	TRBD1	NA	TRBV6-2/TRBV6-3	TRBJ2-1
TGTGCCAGCAGTCCCGGGACAGGGCATGAAAAACTGTTTTTT	CASSPGTGHEKLFF	TRBD1	NA	TRBV5-4	TRBJ1-4
TGCGCCAGCAGCTTGGGAGGGAGGACGGAGAATGAGCAGTTCTTC	CASSLGGRTENEQFF	NA	NA	TRBV5-1	TRBJ2-1
TGTGCCAGTAAAGACACTTACTCTGGAAACACCATATATTTT	CASKDTYSGNTIYF	NA	once	TRBV19	TRBJ1-3
TGTGCCAGCAGCCGGGACAGGGTCCGCGGCTACACCTTC	CASSRDRVRGYTF	TRBD1	NA	TRBV12-3/TRBV12-4	TRBJ1-2
TGCGCCAGCAGCTGGGGAGGGTTGGATGGCTACACCTTC	CASSWGGLDGYTF	NA	NA	TRBV5-1	TRBJ1-2
TGTGCCAGCTCACCTTTACAGGGGGCTGGAAACACCATATATTTT	CASSPLQGAGNTIYF	TRBD1	NA	TRBV18	TRBJ1-3
TGTGCCAGCAGTTCCTTAACTAGACAAAAGAACACCGGGGAGCTGTTTTTT	CASSSLTRQKNTGELFF	NA	NA	TRBV27	TRBJ2-2
TGCGCCAGCAGCCAAGGCCCGGGCCCGGGACAGGGGAGGTTCGAGCAGTACTTC	CASSQGPGPGQGRFEQYF	TRBD1	NA	TRBV4-1	TRBJ2-7
TGTGCCAGCAGCGGAACTAGCGGGGGGCCCTACGAGCAGTACTTC	CASSGTSGGPYEQYF	TRBD2	NA	TRBV7-2	TRBJ2-7
TGTGCCGCCACGACAGGGGTTACCGCGGGCGAGCAGTACTTC	CAATTGVTAGEQYF	TRBD1	NA	TRBV6-5	TRBJ2-7
TGTGCCAGCAGTACCGGGACTAGTCGAACCCGCGAGCAGTACTTC	CASSTGTSRTREQYF	TRBD2	NA	TRBV6-2/TRBV6-3	TRBJ2-7
TGTGCCAGCAGCTCCGCCTTACAGGGGGCGAATGGCTACACCTTC	CASSSALQGANGYTF	TRBD1	NA	TRBV7-2	TRBJ1-2
TGTGCCAGCAGCTTCACCCTGCCGGAGATTAGCTACGAGCAGTACTTC	CASSFTLPEISYEQYF	NA	NA	TRBV11-2	TRBJ2-7
TGCGCCAGCAGCTCCACGGGGAGTAAGGAGACCCAGTACTTC	CASSSTGSKETQYF	NA	NA	TRBV5-1	TRBJ2-5
TGTGCCAGCAGCCATACTGGGAGACCACCCTACGAGCAGTACTTC	CASSHTGRPPYEQYF	NA	NA	TRBV21-1	TRBJ2-7
TGTGCCAGCAGCCCCCCAGGGACTAGCAGCCACCACGAGCAGTACTTC	CASSPPGTSSHHEQYF	TRBD2	NA	TRBV7-9	TRBJ2-7
TGTGCCAGCAGCTTAGCTCTACAGAACAATGAGCAGTTCTTC	CASSLALQNNEQFF	NA	NA	TRBV7-9	TRBJ2-1
TGTGCCAGCAGCTTGATCAGGGCGGGGAGCTACGAGCAGTACTTC	CASSLIRAGSYEQYF	NA	few	TRBV5-4	TRBJ2-7
TGTGCCAGCAGCTTGTCTCTAGGCCAGGGGGTAGTTTATGGCTACACCTTC	CASSLSLGQGVVYGYTF	TRBD1	NA	TRBV7-2	TRBJ1-2
TGTGCCAGCAGCTTGAGCGGGGGCCCCCCAGATACGCAGTATTTT	CASSLSGGPPDTQYF	TRBD2	NA	TRBV7-2	TRBJ2-3
TGTGCCTGGAGCCGTAACTCGCACGAGACCCAGTACTTC	CAWSRNSHETQYF	NA	NA	TRBV30	TRBJ2-5
TGCAGCGGGGCGGGACAGCCCTGGGGAGGCTACACCTTC	CSGAGQPWGGYTF	TRBD1	few	TRBV29-1	TRBJ1-2
TGCGCCAGCAGTGAAACAGACAGAAATCAGCCCCAGCATTTT	CASSETDRNQPQHF	NA	few	TRBV10-2	TRBJ1-5
TGTGCCACCAGTGATTTGGGGACAGATAATTCACCCCTCCACTTT	CATSDLGTDNSPLHF	TRBD1	NA	TRBV24-1	TRBJ1-6
TGTGCCATCAGTGAGGGGGGGGCTAGCAATCAGCCCCAGCATTTT	CAISEGGASNQPQHF	NA	NA	TRBV10-3	TRBJ1-5
TGTGCCAGCAGTTACTCTTCCCGGGGGCCCCAGCATTTT	CASSYSSRGPQHF	NA	once	TRBV6-5	TRBJ1-5
TGCGCCAGCAGCTTGGACCGGGACAGGGGGGAAAAACTGTTTTTT	CASSLDRDRGEKLFF	TRBD1	once	TRBV5-1	TRBJ1-4
TGTGCCAGCTCACCACCCAGGGGAGCTTCTGGAAACACCATATATTTT	CASSPPRGASGNTIYF	NA	NA	TRBV18	TRBJ1-3
TGTGCCAGTAGTATCGGCGGCGGCACAGATACGCAGTATTTT	CASSIGGGTDTQYF	NA	once	TRBV19	TRBJ2-3
TGTGCCAGCAGCCCCCCACTACAGGGAAACTATGGCTACACCTTC	CASSPPLQGNYGYTF	NA	once	TRBV6-5	TRBJ1-2
TGCGCCAGCAGCCAAGGACAGGCGAACACTGAAGCTTTCTTT	CASSQGQANTEAFF	NA	NA	TRBV4-1	TRBJ1-1
TGTGCCAGCAGCTTAGTTGGCGGAGGAAACATTCAGTACTTC	CASSLVGGGNIQYF	NA	once	TRBV7-2	TRBJ2-4
TGTGCCAGCAGTGAATCGGTGGGGCCGCGGGGCGAGCAGTACTTC	CASSESVGPRGEQYF	NA	NA	TRBV6-1	TRBJ2-7
TGTGCCACCTCGACAGGGGGTGCCTACGAGCAGTACTTC	CATSTGGAYEQYF	TRBD1	NA	TRBV24-1	TRBJ2-7
TGCAGCGCAACCCTTCACAGCTCTAATGAAAAACTGTTTTTT	CSATLHSSNEKLFF	NA	NA	TRBV29-1	TRBJ1-4
TGTGCCAGCAGCCGGCGGGGGGCCGACTATGGCTACACCTTC	CASSRRGADYGYTF	NA	NA	TRBV5-4	TRBJ1-2
TGTGCCAGTAGTATAATGCAGTCGACCGGGGAGCTGTTTTTT	CASSIMQSTGELFF	NA	NA	TRBV19	TRBJ2-2
TGTGCCAGCTCCCATACGACAGTAACCCGCAATGAGCAGTTCTTC	CASSHTTVTRNEQFF	NA	NA	TRBV5-4	TRBJ2-1
TGTGCCAGCAGCTCATCCCGCGTTCAGCCCCAGCATTTT	CASSSSRVQPQHF	NA	NA	TRBV7-9	TRBJ1-5
TGCGCCAGCAGCCAAGATTGGGGACAGGGGGCTTCCGCGAGCTCCTACAATGAGCAGTTCTTC	CASSQDWGQGASASSYNEQFF	TRBD1	NA	TRBV4-3	TRBJ2-1
TGTGCCAGCAGCCCCGGGACAACCGCAACTAATGAAAAACTGTTTTTT	CASSPGTTATNEKLFF	NA	NA	TRBV5-8	TRBJ1-4
TGTGCCAGCAGTTACTCAGGAGGGGGCGGGAATGGCTACACCTTC	CASSYSGGGGNGYTF	TRBD1	NA	TRBV6-6	TRBJ1-2
TGCGCCAGCAGCCCCGGGCAGGGTCAGAACACTGAAGCTTTCTTT	CASSPGQGQNTEAFF	NA	few	TRBV4-1	TRBJ1-1
TGTGCCGGCGCGGGGGGCAGGTTCTCCTACGAGCAGTACTTC	CAGAGGRFSYEQYF	TRBD2	NA	TRBV6-5	TRBJ2-7
TGTGCCAGCAGCGTAAGGGCAGGGGTTAATGAAAAACTGTTTTTT	CASSVRAGVNEKLFF	NA	few	TRBV9	TRBJ1-4
TGTGCCACCAGTGACCCCTTAAAGATGCAAAGGACTGCAACTAATGAAAAACTGTTTTTT	CATSDPLKMQRTATNEKLFF	NA	NA	TRBV24-1	TRBJ1-4
TGTGCCAGCGGTGCCCCGACGACTAGCGGGACCCCCGAGCAGTTCTTC	CASGAPTTSGTPEQFF	TRBD2	NA	TRBV9	TRBJ2-1
TGTGCTAGTGCCTGGACTCCACAAGAGACCCAGTACTTC	CASAWTPQETQYF	NA	NA	TRBV12-5	TRBJ2-5
TGTGCCAGCAGCTTGCACCGCGCGAGCTCCTACAATGAGCAGTTCTTC	CASSLHRASSYNEQFF	NA	once	TRBV5-6	TRBJ2-1
TGTGCCAGCTCACCAGGGACTAGCGGGAGTTCTGAGCAGTTCTTC	CASSPGTSGSSEQFF	TRBD2	NA	TRBV18	TRBJ2-1
TGTGCCAGCAGCGTAGGAACTAGCGGGGTCGGAGATACGCAGTATTTT	CASSVGTSGVGDTQYF	TRBD2	NA	TRBV9	TRBJ2-3
TGTGCCAGCAGCTTAGCCCCAGCGGGGGCCTCCTACGAGCAGTACTTC	CASSLAPAGASYEQYF	TRBD2	NA	TRBV7-2	TRBJ2-7